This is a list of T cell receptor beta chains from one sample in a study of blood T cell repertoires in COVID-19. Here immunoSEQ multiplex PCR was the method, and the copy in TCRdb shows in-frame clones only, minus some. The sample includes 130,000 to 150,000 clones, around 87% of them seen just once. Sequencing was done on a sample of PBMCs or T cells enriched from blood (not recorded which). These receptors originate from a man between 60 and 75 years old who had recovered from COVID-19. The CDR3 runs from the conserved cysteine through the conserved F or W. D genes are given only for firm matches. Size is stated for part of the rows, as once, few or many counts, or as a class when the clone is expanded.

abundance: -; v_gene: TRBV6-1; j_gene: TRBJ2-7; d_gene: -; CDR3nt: TGTGCCAGCAGTGAGGTGGCGGACTCCTACGAGCAGTACTTC; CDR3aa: CASSEVADSYEQYF
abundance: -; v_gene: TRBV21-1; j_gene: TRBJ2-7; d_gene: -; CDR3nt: TGTGCCAGCAGCGCCCGGGACAGCCTCACCTACGAGCAGTACTTC; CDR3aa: CASSARDSLTYEQYF
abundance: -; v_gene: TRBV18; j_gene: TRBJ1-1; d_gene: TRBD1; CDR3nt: TGTGCCAGCTCACCGGGACAGGACACTGAAGCTTTCTTT; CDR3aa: CASSPGQDTEAFF
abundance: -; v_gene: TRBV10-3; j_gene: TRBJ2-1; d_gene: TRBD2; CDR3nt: TGTGCCATCAGTGAGGGCGCGGGGGGCCAGTTCTTC; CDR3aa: CAISEGAGGQFF
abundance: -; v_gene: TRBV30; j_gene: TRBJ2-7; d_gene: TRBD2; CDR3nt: TGTGCCTGGAGAAGGACTAGCGGGACGAACTCCTACGAGCAGTACTTC; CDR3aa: CAWRRTSGTNSYEQYF
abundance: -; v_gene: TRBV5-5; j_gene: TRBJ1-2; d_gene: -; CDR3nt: TGTGCCAGCAGCTTGGAAGGACATTCTGGCTACACCTTC; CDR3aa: CASSLEGHSGYTF
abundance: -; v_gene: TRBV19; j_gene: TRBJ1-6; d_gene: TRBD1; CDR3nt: TGTGCCAGGGACAGGGGGCATAATTCACCCCTCCACTTT; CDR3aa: CARDRGHNSPLHF
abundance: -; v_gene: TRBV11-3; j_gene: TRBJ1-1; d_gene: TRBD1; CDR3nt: TGTGCCAGCAGCTTAGATCTCCGGCAGGGGGCTGAAGCTTTCTTT; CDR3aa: CASSLDLRQGAEAFF
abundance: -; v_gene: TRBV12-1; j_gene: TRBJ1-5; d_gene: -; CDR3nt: TGTGCCAGCAGCTTTCGCCCCGGGAAGTGTGATCAGCCCCAGCATTTT; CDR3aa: CASSFRPGKCDQPQHF
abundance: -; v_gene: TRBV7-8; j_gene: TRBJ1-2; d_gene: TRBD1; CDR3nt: TGTGCCAGCAGCTTGACAGGGACCTATGGCTACACCTTC; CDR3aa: CASSLTGTYGYTF
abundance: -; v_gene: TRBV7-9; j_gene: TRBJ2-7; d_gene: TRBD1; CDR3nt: TGTGCCAGCAAAGGGACAGGAGATGCCTACGAGCAGTACTTC; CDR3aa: CASKGTGDAYEQYF
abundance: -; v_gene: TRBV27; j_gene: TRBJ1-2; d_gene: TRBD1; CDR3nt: TGTGCCAGCACCAATCGGCCCCCGGACAGGGGTGGTTATGGCTACACCTTC; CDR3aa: CASTNRPPDRGGYGYTF
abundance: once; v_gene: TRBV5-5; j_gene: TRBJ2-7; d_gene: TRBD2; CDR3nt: TGTGCCAGCAGCGGGACTAGCTACGAGCAGTACTTC; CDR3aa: CASSGTSYEQYF
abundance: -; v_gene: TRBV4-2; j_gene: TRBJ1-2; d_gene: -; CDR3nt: TGTGCCAGCAGCCTTGAGACACAATCCTGGGGCTACACCTTC; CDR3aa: CASSLETQSWGYTF
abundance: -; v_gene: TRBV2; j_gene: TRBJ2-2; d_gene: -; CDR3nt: TGTGCCAGCAGAGAGGGGGTCTGGTTACGGATGAACACCGGGGAGCTGTTTTTT; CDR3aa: CASREGVWLRMNTGELFF
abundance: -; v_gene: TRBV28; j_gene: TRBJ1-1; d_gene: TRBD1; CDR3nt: TGTGCCAGCAGTTTAGGGACAGGGGGATACACTGAAGCTTTCTTT; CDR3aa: CASSLGTGGYTEAFF
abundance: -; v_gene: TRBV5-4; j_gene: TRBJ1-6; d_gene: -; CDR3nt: TGTGCCAGCAGCTTACAGGCCTATAATTCACCCCTCCACTTT; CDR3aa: CASSLQAYNSPLHF
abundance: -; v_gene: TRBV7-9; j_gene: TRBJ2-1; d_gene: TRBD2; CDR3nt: TGTGCCAGCAGCTTCGGGCGGGGGGGGGCCGGGGAGCAGTTCTTC; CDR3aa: CASSFGRGGAGEQFF
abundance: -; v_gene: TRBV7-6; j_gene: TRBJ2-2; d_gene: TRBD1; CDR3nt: TGTGCCAGCAGCTCGACAGGGGACACCGGGGAGCTGTTTTTT; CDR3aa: CASSSTGDTGELFF
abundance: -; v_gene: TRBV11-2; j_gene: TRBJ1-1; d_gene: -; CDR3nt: TGTGCCAGCCGTAGGGACACCGCCGGGGCTTTCTTT; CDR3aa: CASRRDTAGAFF
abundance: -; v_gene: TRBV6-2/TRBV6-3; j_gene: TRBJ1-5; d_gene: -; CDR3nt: TGTGCCAGCAGTTACTCGGTAGCGACAAATCAGCCCCAGCATTTT; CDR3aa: CASSYSVATNQPQHF
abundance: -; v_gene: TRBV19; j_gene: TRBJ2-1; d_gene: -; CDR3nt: TGTGCCACGTCCCCTAGACCCTACAATGAGCAGTTCTTC; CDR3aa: CATSPRPYNEQFF
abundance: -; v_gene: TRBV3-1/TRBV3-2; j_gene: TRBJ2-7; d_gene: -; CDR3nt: TGTGCCAGCAGCCAAGTACAAACAGGAAGGGACGAGCAGTACTTC; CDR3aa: CASSQVQTGRDEQYF
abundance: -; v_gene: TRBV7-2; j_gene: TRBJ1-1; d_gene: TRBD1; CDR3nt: TGTGCCAGCAGTTCTCCCCCGACAGGGATGGTTGAAGCTTTCTTT; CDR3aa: CASSSPPTGMVEAFF
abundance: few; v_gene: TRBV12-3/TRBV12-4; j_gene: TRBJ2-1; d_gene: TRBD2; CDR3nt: TGTGCCAGCAGGGCACTAGCGACTGAGCAGTTCTTC; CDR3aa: CASRALATEQFF
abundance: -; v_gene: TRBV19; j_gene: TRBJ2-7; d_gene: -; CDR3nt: TGTGCCAGTAGTGCGGGGCGTCCCTACGAGCAGTACTTC; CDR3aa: CASSAGRPYEQYF
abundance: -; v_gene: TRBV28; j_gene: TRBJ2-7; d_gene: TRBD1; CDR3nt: TGTGCCAGCGCCGGACAGGTGCGGAGTTCCTACGAGCAGTACTTC; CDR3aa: CASAGQVRSSYEQYF
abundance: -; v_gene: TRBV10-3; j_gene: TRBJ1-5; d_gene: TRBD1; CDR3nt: TGTGCCATCAGTGGAGACACCGGGACAGCAAATCAGCCCCAGCATTTT; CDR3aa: CAISGDTGTANQPQHF
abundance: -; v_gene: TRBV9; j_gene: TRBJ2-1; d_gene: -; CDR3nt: TGTGCCAGCAGGGGTGGGGAAACAGGTTCCTACAATGAGCAGTTCTTC; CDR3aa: CASRGGETGSYNEQFF
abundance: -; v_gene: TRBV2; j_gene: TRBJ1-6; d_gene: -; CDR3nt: TGTGCCAGCAGAGAAAATGGGGGGGAAAATTCACCCCTCCACTTT; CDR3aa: CASRENGGENSPLHF
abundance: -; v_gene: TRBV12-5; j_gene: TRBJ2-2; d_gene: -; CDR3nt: TGTGCTAGTCCCCTTGGGACAACGAACACCGGGGAGCTGTTTTTT; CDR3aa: CASPLGTTNTGELFF
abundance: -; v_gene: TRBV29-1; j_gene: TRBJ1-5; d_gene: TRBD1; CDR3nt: TGCAGCGCTGGGACAGGGAGAAATCAGCCCCAGCATTTT; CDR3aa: CSAGTGRNQPQHF
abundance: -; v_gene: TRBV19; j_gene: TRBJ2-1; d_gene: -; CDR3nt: TGTGCCAGTAGCCGCGGGAAGGGGCCTTATGAGCAGTTCTTC; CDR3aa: CASSRGKGPYEQFF
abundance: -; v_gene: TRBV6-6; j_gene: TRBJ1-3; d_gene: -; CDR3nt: TGTGCCAGCACCCCAGGCCGGGGCTCTGGAAACACCATATATTTT; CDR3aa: CASTPGRGSGNTIYF
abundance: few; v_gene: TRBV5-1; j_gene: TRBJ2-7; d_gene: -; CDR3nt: TGCGCCAGCAAGCCCGGGACAACCTCCTACGAGCAGTACTTC; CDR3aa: CASKPGTTSYEQYF
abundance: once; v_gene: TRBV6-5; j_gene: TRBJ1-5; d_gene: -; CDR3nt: TGTGCCAGCAGACCACAGGGAAAATCTCAGCCCCAGCATTTT; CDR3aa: CASRPQGKSQPQHF
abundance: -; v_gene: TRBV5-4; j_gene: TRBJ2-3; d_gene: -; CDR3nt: TGTGCCAGCAGCTTGAGAACAGGGCCAGATACGCAGTATTTT; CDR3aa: CASSLRTGPDTQYF
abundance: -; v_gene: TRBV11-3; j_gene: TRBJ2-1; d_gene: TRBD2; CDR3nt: TGTGCCAGCAGCCCCGGGGGGGGACCTTACAATGAGCAGTTCTTC; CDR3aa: CASSPGGGPYNEQFF
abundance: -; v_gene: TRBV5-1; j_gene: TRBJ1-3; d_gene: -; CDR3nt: TGCGCCAGCAGCAACCGGGGGTACGGTGGAAACACCATATATTTT; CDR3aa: CASSNRGYGGNTIYF
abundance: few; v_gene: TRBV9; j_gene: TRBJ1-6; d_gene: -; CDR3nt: TGTGCCAGCAGCGCCACCTTAGCACATTCACCCCTCCACTTT; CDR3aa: CASSATLAHSPLHF
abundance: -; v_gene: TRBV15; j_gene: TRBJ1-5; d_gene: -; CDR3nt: TGTGCCACCAGCAGAGATTCCGGTTATGAGCCCCAGCATTTT; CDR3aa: CATSRDSGYEPQHF